One and the same sample provided the 17 T cell receptor beta chains below, sequenced in a study of blood T cell repertoires in COVID-19. Libraries were prepared by immunoSEQ multiplex PCR; TCRdb keeps only in-frame clonotypes and omits some of them. The sample records tens of thousands of clones, about 86% being singletons. Source material: peripheral blood. These receptors originate from a man between 65 and 85 years old with acute or convalescent COVID-19.

This chain links TRBV7-2 with TRBJ2-1; D may be TRBD2 (7 bases). The CDR3 runs 16 residues. V lost 2 bases and J lost 9, with 20 bases in between. The germline CDR1 and CDR2 sequences are SGHTA and FQGNSA. The CDR3 bases are TGTGCCAGCAGCTTAAGGTTTGCGGGGGCCTCTAGTGAGCAGTTCTTC. Protein product: CASSLRFAGASSEQFF.

The V and J genes are TRBV5-4 and TRBJ2-2; 8 bases align to TRBD1. In germline, CDR1 is SGHNT, CDR2 YYREEE (reference sequence). V trimming: 4 bases; J trimming: 0 bases; junction bases outside the gene matches: 5. CDR3 length: 16 residues. CDR3 protein: CASSAPQGANTGELFF. The CDR3 DNA is TGTGCCAGCAGCGCCCCACAGGGGGCGAACACCGGGGAGCTGTTTTTT.

V and J are TRBV7-9 and TRBJ2-1; D perhaps matches TRBD1 (6 bases). Trimming stripped 2 bases from V and 0 bases from J, with 11 bases between. The CDR3 extends over 16 amino acids. The germline V gene encodes CDR1 SEHNR and CDR2 FQNEAQ (reference sequence). The CDR3 is CASSLRTGSSYNEQFF. The CDR3 bases are TGTGCCAGCAGCTTACGTACAGGGAGCTCCTACAATGAGCAGTTCTTC.

V gene TRBV7-9 combines with J gene TRBJ1-3; 9 bases fit TRBD1. The germline V gene has CDR1 SEHNR and CDR2 FQNEAQ (reference sequence). V trimming: 4 bases; J trimming: 1 base; junction bases outside the gene matches: 5. The CDR3 loop spans 16 amino acids. For the CDR3, the DNA is TGTGCCAGCAGCTCGGGGACAGGGATATCTGGAAACACCATATATTTT. Residues: CASSSGTGISGNTIYF.

This clone came up a few times. V gene TRBV4-2 combines with J gene TRBJ1-1; D uncertain. CDR1 LGHNA and CDR2 YNFKEQ come from the germline V gene. Trimming took 0 bases from V and 1 from J, leaving 6 bases between them. The CDR3 totals 14 residues. The CDR3 sequence: CASSQDPSNTEAFF. The CDR3 nucleotides are TGTGCCAGCAGCCAAGATCCTTCGAACACTGAAGCTTTCTTT.

This clone came up once. The chain is built from TRBV7-2 and TRBJ2-3; TRBD2 matches at 7 bases. CDR1 is SGHTA, CDR2 FQGNSA, per germline. This CDR3 has 17 amino acids. Unmatched junction bases numbered 10, after V lost 1 base and J lost 3 bases. Here the CDR3 reads CASSLGPLAAGTDTQYF. CDR3 in DNA: TGTGCCAGCAGCTTAGGGCCTCTAGCGGCAGGAACAGATACGCAGTATTTT.

In its sample, this clone was seen many times. This chain links TRBV6-2 or TRBV6-3 with TRBJ2-4; 8 bases line up with TRBD1. The germline V gene has CDR1 MNHEY and CDR2 SVGEGT. The CDR3 covers 15 residues. Trimming removed 5 bases from V and 3 bases from J; junction bases left unmatched: 6. The CDR3 DNA reads TGTGCCAGCAGTGACCCACAGGGGGTCAAAAACATTCAGTACTTC. Translation gives CASSDPQGVKNIQYF.

CDR3 DNA: TGTGCCAGCAGCCAAGATGCCCGGCAGGGGTATGGCTACACCTTC. Protein sequence: CASSQDARQGYGYTF. This sequence joins TRBV4-2 and TRBJ1-2; perhaps TRBD1 as D (6 bases). Trimming removed 0 bases at V and 5 bases at J, with 13 bases between. This CDR3 spans 15 amino acids. CDR1 is LGHNA, CDR2 YNFKEQ, per germline.

The sample holds one count of this clone. Here the CDR3 DNA reads TGTGCCAGCAGTTCGGTACGGAGATATGGCTACACCTTC. It encodes CASSSVRRYGYTF. The genes are TRBV12-3 or TRBV12-4 and TRBJ1-2, with D unresolved. The CDR3 length is 13 residues. Trimming pared 4 bases from V and 5 bases from J, leaving 11 bases between.

This clone has a single count. The chain employs TRBV30 and TRBJ2-3; D is perhaps TRBD2 (5 bases). The V and J ends lost 3 bases and 7 bases respectively, with 23 bases between them. CDR1 and CDR2 from the germline V gene are GTSNPN and SVGIG (reference sequence). The CDR3 consists of 16 residues. CDR3 bases: TGTGCCTGGAGCGCAGTTCGGGGTTCGTACATGAATACGCAGTATTTT. It yields the protein CAWSAVRGSYMNTQYF.

This chain connects TRBV18 to TRBJ2-1; D is possibly TRBD1 (5 bases). The CDR3 spans 14 residues. Trimming shortened V by 3 bases and J by 8 bases, and 14 bases separated the two germline ends. Germline V gene lookup returns CDR1 KGHSH and CDR2 LQKENI. The chain's CDR3 is CASSPSAGIDEQFF. CDR3 in DNA: TGTGCCAGCTCACCCAGCGCAGGGATCGATGAGCAGTTCTTC.

V is TRBV7-8 and J is TRBJ2-1; TRBD2 agrees at 13 bases. CDR3 size: 14 residues. V was pared by 8 bases and J by 9 bases, with 7 bases of the junction left unmatched. In germline, CDR1 is SGHVS, CDR2 FQNEAQ. This CDR3 is CASRRTSGRGEQFF. CDR3 DNA: TGTGCCAGCCGCCGGACTAGCGGGAGAGGTGAGCAGTTCTTC. Complete variable domain (other parts from reference TRBV7-8 and TRBJ2-1): GAGVSQSPRYKVAKRGQDVALRCDPISGHVSLFWYQQALGQGPEFLTYFQNEAQLDKSGLPSDRFFAERPEGSVSTLKIQRTQQEDSAVYLCASRRTSGRGEQFFGPGTRLTVL.

The chain joins TRBV4-3 to TRBJ1-5; D not certain. V dropped 0 bases and J dropped 7 bases, with 10 bases sitting between them. CDR3 size: 14 residues. Germline CDR1 and CDR2: LGHNA and YSLEER. CDR3 sequence (DNA): TGCGCCAGCAGCCAAGATCCACGGGGACAGCCCCAGCATTTT. This sequence encodes CASSQDPRGQPQHF.

The V gene is TRBV11-2, the J gene TRBJ2-3; 11 bases fit TRBD2. Looked up from germline, CDR1 is SGHAT and CDR2 is FQNNGV. This CDR3 spans 16 amino acids. With 5 bases clipped from V and 3 bases from J, the junction kept 7 bases outside the gene matches. This CDR3 reads CASSKLAGVATDTQYF. Here the CDR3 DNA reads TGTGCCAGCAGCAAACTAGCGGGGGTAGCGACAGATACGCAGTATTTT.

This chain connects TRBV4-3 to TRBJ2-1; 14 bases fit TRBD2. CDR1 is LGHNA, CDR2 YSLEER, per germline. V lost 3 bases to trimming and J lost 9 bases; unmatched junction nucleotides: 4. CDR3 size: 15 residues. The CDR3 reads CASSQGLAGVGEQFF. The CDR3 nucleotides are TGCGCCAGCAGCCAGGGACTAGCGGGAGTTGGTGAGCAGTTCTTC.

The J gene is TRBJ1-1, the V gene TRBV7-3; D is uncertain. This CDR3 region has 13 residues. Germline CDR1 reads SGHTA; CDR2 reads FQGTGA. The V gene lost 7 bases and the J gene lost 8 bases, with 17 bases spanning the gap. CDR3 nucleotide sequence: TGTGCCAGCACCCTCTTGGAAAGCGGGGAAGCTTTCTTT. Protein: CASTLLESGEAFF.

The chain links TRBV27 to TRBJ1-1, with TRBD1 as a possible D gene (5 bases). This CDR3 spans 16 amino acids. Germline V gene sequence: CDR1 MNHEY, CDR2 SMNVEV (reference sequence). Trimming took 5 bases from V and 4 from J, leaving 20 bases between them. As DNA, the CDR3 is TGTGCCAGCAGTCCCAATCAGTGGGGGGTTGGCACTGAAGCTTTCTTT. This codes for CASSPNQWGVGTEAFF.